This T cell receptor beta chain was documented in a study of ipilimumab plus nivolumab after autologous stem cell transplantation. Trimming left V 5 bases short and J 7 bases short, with 14 bases between. The CDR3 sequence is 13 residues long. The germline gives CDR1 MNHEY, CDR2 SMNVEV (reference sequence). TCRdb's copy holds only in-frame clones and misses some; the assay was immunoSEQ multiplex PCR. The sample holds 35,000 to 50,000 clones, approximately 90% seen once. The chain employs TRBV27 and TRBJ1-2; D possibly corresponds to TRBD1 (5 bases). The receptor was isolated from a male donor with multiple myeloma. The source material was PBMCs, sampled in a trial of ipilimumab plus nivolumab as post-transplant consolidation. The DNA for the CDR3 is TGTGCCAGCAGTCGTCTCCAGGGACCTGGCTACACCTTC. Protein product: CASSRLQGPGYTF.